This T cell receptor (beta chain) is from a study of human T cells and chemical hapten exposure. Overall study context: 2% DPC applied to a roughly 2 cm by roughly 2 cm arm area sensitized donors.

Regarding time point: patch test 1, 2 weeks after DPC sensitization. Indicated treatment: therapeutic diphenylcyclopropenone sensitization with weekly scalp DPC. At every patch-test visit, blood was drawn before the patch test was applied. Regarding the study as a whole: No alteration of TCRs above 1 in 1000 frequency was seen with DPC sensitization.

The study used a library that attached unique molecular identifiers to individual cDNA molecules. TCRdb re-called the RACE reads through MiXCR, storing one row per CDR3 protein. The table lists about 360,000 distinct CDR3 sequences, roughly 5% of them singletons. Turning to this clonotype: Its specificity is unknown. The germline gene is not matched at one end of the junction; a read error may be the cause.

Germline V CDR1 and CDR2: DFQATT, SNEGSKA (reference sequence). The CDR3 loop spans 14 amino acids. The sequence derives from a woman between 45 and 65 years old with alopecia areata. Some clones in this sample may be carry-over from other donors' samples. The sample consisted of whole blood, taken in connection with sensitization to the hapten diphenylcyclopropenone (DPC). The V and J genes are TRBV20-1 and TRBJ2-1; D is possibly TRBD2 (5 bases). This chain's CDR3 is CSAPPSGSYNAQFF. The CDR3 DNA sequence: TGCAGTGCTCCCCCCAGCGGCTCCTACAATGCGCAGTTCTTC.